A single sample is the source of the 24 T cell receptor beta chains below, sequenced in a study of CD8 T cells in Susac syndrome (dated by TCRdb to the late 2010s). The library came from the immunoSEQ multiplex PCR assay. RNA was extracted using the RNeasy kit, and roughly 0.45 to 1 microgram was reverse transcribed with random hexamers. The public sequencing data were trimmed at Q25 with fastp and processed into clonotypes with MiXCR by TCRdb, which kept only in-frame beta chains. CDR3 protein sequences are deduplicated, and each keeps its most common genes and DNA. In this sample the table shows about 110,000 distinct CDR3 sequences, roughly 94% of which occur a single time. Around 0.38% of the sample comes from the top ten. Sequencing used CD8+ T cells from PBMCs. The origin of the receptors is a human donor with Susac syndrome.

The chain recombines TRBV9 with TRBJ2-5; TRBD2 matches at 7 bases. Germline CDR1 and CDR2: SGDLS and YYNGEE. The CDR3 length is 14 residues. V shed 2 bases and J 1 base; nucleotides not matched to a gene: 2. DNA for the CDR3: TGTGCCAGCAGCGTGGGCGGGAGCCAAGAGACCCAGTACTTC. Translated: CASSVGGSQETQYF.

The gene calls are TRBV24-1 and TRBJ1-5, with D uncertain. Germline V gene data show CDR1 as KGHDR and CDR2 as SFDVKD. Between the trimmed V and J ends, which lost 4 bases and 6 bases, there was a span of 9 bases. The CDR3 spans 13 residues. CDR3 bases: TGTGCCACCAGTGACCACGGCGGTCAGCCCCAGCATTTT. Protein: CATSDHGGQPQHF.

The chain joins TRBV13 to TRBJ2-1; TRBD1 agrees at 7 bases. V gave up 2 bases and J gave up 4 bases; unmatched junction bases: 2. This CDR3 region has 14 residues. Germline V gene sequence: CDR1 PRHDT, CDR2 FYEKMQ (reference sequence). CDR3 coding DNA: TGTGCCAGCAGCTTACGACAGGGTTACAATGAGCAGTTCTTC. As protein: CASSLRQGYNEQFF.

The chain couples TRBV20-1 to TRBJ2-1; perhaps TRBD1 as D (5 bases). Deletions cut 6 bases from V and 8 bases from J, with 11 bases between. CDR1 and CDR2 from the germline V gene are DFQATT and SNEGSKA (reference sequence). This CDR3 has 11 amino acids. CDR3 protein: CSAPVGHEQFF. The CDR3 DNA sequence: TGCAGTGCACCCGTGGGGCATGAGCAGTTCTTC.

The CDR3 here is CASSPSGTSGSETQYF. The CDR3 nucleotides read TGTGCCAGCAGCCCATCCGGGACTAGCGGATCAGAGACCCAGTACTTC. The chain recombines TRBV9 with TRBJ2-5; 11 nucleotides align to TRBD2. V lost 4 bases to trimming and J lost 4 bases; unmatched junction nucleotides: 9. This CDR3 has 16 amino acids. The germline V gene has CDR1 SGDLS and CDR2 YYNGEE.

The genes are TRBV2 and TRBJ2-1; D uncertain. This CDR3 has 10 amino acids. Germline lookup yields CDR1 SNHLY and CDR2 FYNNEI. V gave up 11 bases and J gave up 9 bases, with 11 bases separating them. The CDR3 region is CALTTGEQFF. The CDR3 region has the DNA TGTGCCTTAACGACGGGTGAGCAGTTCTTC.

The V call is TRBV6-6, the J call TRBJ1-6; D unresolved. The CDR3 length is 15 residues. V was cut by 4 bases and J by 0 bases, with 7 bases left in between. CDR1 is MNHNY and CDR2 is SVGAGI in the germline V gene (reference sequence). CDR3 bases: TGTGCCAGCAGTTCGGAGAGCTCCTATAATTCACCCCTCCACTTT. Its protein is CASSSESSYNSPLHF.

The genes are TRBV5-6 and TRBJ1-2, with 11 bases that match TRBD1. The germline V gene encodes CDR1 SGHDT and CDR2 YYEEEE. CDR3 size: 16 residues. Trimming took 3 bases from V and 6 from J; bases not matched to a gene: 10. This CDR3 is CASSSTWTGGRDGYTF. The CDR3 DNA is TGTGCCAGCAGCTCTACCTGGACAGGGGGCCGTGATGGCTACACCTTC.

Only one count was recorded for this clonotype. The rearrangement joins TRBV3-1 to TRBJ2-5; D remains ambiguous. Trimming shortened V by 3 bases and J by 5 bases, and 7 bases separated the two germline ends. In germline, CDR1 is LGHDT, CDR2 YNNKEL (reference sequence). The CDR3 consists of 12 residues. This CDR3 is CASSHRVETQYF. In nucleotides, the CDR3 is TGTGCCAGCAGCCATAGGGTGGAGACCCAGTACTTC.

The rearrangement uses TRBV3-1 and TRBJ2-7; D remains unclear. Germline V gene sequence: CDR1 LGHDT, CDR2 YNNKEL (reference sequence). V lost 2 bases and J lost 3, with 8 bases in between. This CDR3 has 13 amino acids. The CDR3 DNA follows: TGTGCCAGCAGCCAAAACAGTTTCTACGAGCAGTACTTC. Translating it yields CASSQNSFYEQYF.

This clonotype was seen a single time. V gene TRBV7-6 combines with J gene TRBJ2-1; 10 bases fit TRBD2. This CDR3 comprises 15 residues. Germline loops: CDR1 SGHVS, CDR2 FNYEAQ. The V and J ends lost 4 bases and 10 bases, in that order; junction bases with no gene match: 10. The CDR3 spells CASSSPLAGRREQFF. CDR3 DNA: TGTGCCAGCAGCTCCCCACTAGCGGGGAGGAGGGAGCAGTTCTTC. Using reference TRBV7-6 and TRBJ2-1 for the parts outside the CDR3, the full variable domain is GAGVSQSPRYKVTKRGQDVALRCDPISGHVSLYWYRQALGQGPEFLTYFNYEAQQDKSGLPNDRFSAERPEGSISTLTIQRTEQRDSAMYRCASSSPLAGRREQFFGPGTRLTVL.

The chain employs TRBV27 and TRBJ2-7; a weak D match, TRBD2 (5 bases). Germline V CDR1 and CDR2: MNHEY, SMNVEV (reference sequence). The length of the CDR3 is 15 residues. With 0 bases removed from V and 0 bases from J, the gap between germline ends came to 9 bases. The CDR3 nucleotides are TGTGCCAGCAGTTTATCCCCAGCGGACTCCTACGAGCAGTACTTC. This gives the protein CASSLSPADSYEQYF.

The chain couples TRBV7-9 to TRBJ2-1, with a weak D call TRBD2 (7 bases). The CDR3 extends over 16 amino acids. Trimming pared 5 bases from V and 4 bases from J, leaving 18 bases between. CDR1 and CDR2 (germline): SEHNR, FQNEAQ (reference sequence). CDR3 loop: CASSHSSGQRYNEQFF. DNA of the CDR3: TGTGCCAGCAGCCACTCTAGCGGACAGAGGTACAATGAGCAGTTCTTC.

The chain carries TRBV2 and TRBJ2-1, with unresolved D. V gave up 1 base and J gave up 9 bases, with 1 base separating them. Germline assignment: CDR1 SNHLY and CDR2 FYNNEI. The CDR3 spans 10 residues. The CDR3: CASSEVEQFF. CDR3 nucleotides: TGTGCCAGCAGTGAAGTTGAGCAGTTCTTC.

The gene calls are TRBV9 and TRBJ2-3; TRBD1 is a possible D gene (6 bases). Germline V gives CDR1 SGDLS, CDR2 YYNGEE. The CDR3 consists of 13 residues. Trimming stripped 2 bases from V and 5 bases from J, with 9 bases between. CDR3 amino acids: CASSVGALDTQYF. The CDR3 coding sequence is TGTGCCAGCAGCGTGGGGGCCTTAGATACGCAGTATTTT.

The V gene is TRBV7-6, the J gene TRBJ2-5; TRBD2 aligns across 10 bases. Trimming at V came to 5 bases and at J to 2 bases, leaving 8 bases not matched to a gene. Germline V gene lookup returns CDR1 SGHVS and CDR2 FNYEAQ. The CDR3 extends over 16 amino acids. Written as DNA, the CDR3 is TGTGCCAGCAGCCCGGGACTAGCGAGGCAACAAGAGACCCAGTACTTC. It codes for CASSPGLARQQETQYF.

This chain links TRBV20-1 with TRBJ2-2; the D is unclear. V was trimmed by 6 bases and J by 2 bases, leaving 7 bases between them. CDR1 and CDR2 from the germline V gene are DFQATT and SNEGSKA (reference sequence). The CDR3 is 12 residues long. CDR3 sequence: CSALPNTGELFF. In DNA, the CDR3 is TGCAGTGCACTACCTAACACCGGGGAGCTGTTTTTT.

The chain is built from TRBV9 and TRBJ2-2; D is unresolved. Trimming removed 4 bases at V and 6 bases at J, with 10 bases between. The CDR3 runs 13 residues. Germline assignment: CDR1 SGDLS and CDR2 YYNGEE. CDR3 protein: CASSPLGAGELFF. In DNA form, the CDR3 reads TGTGCCAGCAGCCCCCTTGGGGCCGGGGAGCTGTTTTTT.

The chain joins TRBV5-1 to TRBJ2-1; the D call may be TRBD1 or TRBD2 (5 bases each). This CDR3 is built from 11 residues. From germline, CDR1 is SGHRS and CDR2 YFSETQ. The V and J ends lost 5 bases and 8 bases respectively, with 8 bases between them. The CDR3 protein is CASRGDDEQFF. The CDR3 coding sequence is TGCGCCAGCAGAGGGGACGATGAGCAGTTCTTC.

V usage is TRBV9 and J usage is TRBJ2-7; 8 bases match TRBD1. The germline gives CDR1 SGDLS, CDR2 YYNGEE. The CDR3 consists of 16 residues. The V segment lost 0 bases and the J segment 5 bases; nucleotides outside the gene matches: 10. CDR3 residues: CASSVVGQGARDEQYF. Here the CDR3 DNA reads TGTGCCAGCAGCGTAGTAGGGCAGGGGGCCCGGGACGAGCAGTACTTC.

V is TRBV20-1 and J is TRBJ2-5, with 12 positions matching TRBD2. This CDR3 has 14 residues. Germline values: CDR1 DFQATT, CDR2 SNEGSKA (reference sequence). The CDR3 spells CRPPGLAGRETQYF. CDR3 nucleotide sequence: TGCCGCCCGCCGGGACTAGCGGGCAGGGAGACCCAGTACTTC.

This chain connects TRBV27 to TRBJ2-5, with TRBD2 matching over 8 bases. The CDR3 length is 15 residues. Looked up from germline, CDR1 is MNHEY and CDR2 is SMNVEV (reference sequence). The junction had 6 bases not matched to a gene; V was cut back by 5 bases and J by 1 base. CDR3 sequence reads: CASSPLRGVQETQYF. The CDR3 DNA sequence: TGTGCCAGCAGTCCACTGCGGGGGGTCCAAGAGACCCAGTACTTC.

The gene calls are TRBV9 and TRBJ2-1; 9 bases match TRBD2. The CDR3 extends over 16 amino acids. The V and J ends lost 7 bases and 1 base, in that order; junction bases with no gene match: 9. Germline values: CDR1 SGDLS, CDR2 YYNGEE. CDR3: CASGISGGHSYNEQFF. CDR3 coding DNA: TGTGCCAGCGGAATTAGCGGGGGCCATTCCTACAATGAGCAGTTCTTC.

The chain links TRBV12-3 or TRBV12-4 to TRBJ2-4; D is perhaps TRBD2 (6 bases). CDR3 length equals 15 residues. The V gene lost 2 bases and the J gene lost 7 bases, with 15 bases spanning the gap. The CDR3 DNA reads TGTGCCAGCAGTTTACGGAGGGGCGCCCCGAACATTCAGTACTTC. Encoded protein: CASSLRRGAPNIQYF.